One and the same sample provided the 16 T cell receptor beta chains below, sequenced in a study of Graves' ophthalmopathy and Graves' hyperthyroidism. The study amplified TCR beta CDR3 regions using RNA transcripts. In the first round, RT-PCR was carried out with HTBI primers, and a multiplex PCR formed the second round. TCRdb re-called the multiplex PCR reads with MiXCR, one entry per CDR3 protein. The table includes about 740,000 distinct CDR3 sequences, approximately 40% detected once. Sequencing was carried out using peripheral blood. The receptors originated from an adult man with Graves' ophthalmopathy.

In this sample, this clonotype turned up a few times. This chain links TRBV20-1 with TRBJ1-1; unclear D gene. Germline V gene lookup returns CDR1 DFQATT and CDR2 SNEGSKA (reference sequence). The CDR3 covers 14 residues. The V and J ends lost 2 bases and 0 bases respectively, with 10 bases between them. CDR3 amino acids: CSARTPSMNTEAFF. The CDR3 region has the DNA TGCAGTGCTAGAACACCTTCAATGAACACTGAAGCTTTCTTT.

In this sample, this clonotype turned up many times. The J gene is TRBJ1-2, the V gene TRBV15; D may be TRBD1 (5 bases). V shed 0 bases and J shed 8 bases, with 19 bases lying between them. Germline V gene data show CDR1 as LNHNV and CDR2 as YYDKDF (reference sequence). This CDR3 is 16 amino acids long. Here the CDR3 reads CATSRDRGASTGGYTF. CDR3 bases: TGTGCCACCAGCAGAGATCGCGGGGCATCCACGGGAGGCTACACCTTC.

A single count supports this clonotype. This sequence joins TRBV10-3 and TRBJ1-5, with 10 bases that match TRBD1. The CDR3 totals 15 residues. V lost 6 bases, J lost 7 bases, and 9 bases stayed unmatched. Germline V gives CDR1 ENHRY, CDR2 SYGVKD. This chain's CDR3 is CAISQGTGAGQPQHF. The CDR3 DNA reads as TGTGCCATCAGCCAGGGGACAGGGGCAGGGCAGCCCCAGCATTTT.

This chain joins TRBV25-1 and TRBJ1-4; D not certain. CDR3 size: 13 residues. V gave up 8 bases and J gave up 8 bases, with 15 bases separating them. Germline V gives CDR1 MGHDK, CDR2 SYGVNS. The CDR3: CASAGSGREKLFF. DNA of the CDR3: TGTGCCAGCGCCGGTAGCGGTCGGGAAAAACTGTTTTTT.

The chain has TRBV10-3 and TRBJ1-6; a weak D match, TRBD1 (5 bases). V was shortened by 4 bases and J by 8 bases, with 15 bases between the two germline ends. The CDR3 consists of 15 residues. In germline, CDR1 is ENHRY, CDR2 SYGVKD. The chain's CDR3 is CAISGTQGPHSPLHF. The CDR3 nucleotides read TGTGCCATCAGTGGAACGCAGGGCCCACATTCACCCCTCCACTTT.

About this clonotype: One base away lies a much larger clone, so this may be a sequencing read error. The V and J genes are TRBV7-2 and TRBJ1-5; no clear D gene. The CDR3 is 15 amino acids. Germline values: CDR1 SGHTA, CDR2 FQGNSA. The CDR3 loop is CASSLAPDPHQPLHF. CDR3 DNA: TGTGCCAGCAGCTTAGCACCGGATCCACATCAGCCCCTGCATTTT.

There are a few counts of this clonotype. The V call is TRBV6-1, the J call TRBJ1-3; D call uncertain. The CDR3 covers 15 residues. Trimming took off 5 bases at V and 0 bases at J, with 11 bases between the two ends. CDR1 and CDR2 from the germline V gene are MNHNS and SASEGT. The CDR3 reads CASSYSRSSGNTIYF. The CDR3, as DNA: TGTGCCAGCAGTTATTCCAGATCCTCTGGAAACACCATATATTTT.

This chain uses TRBV9 with TRBJ2-6; unclear D gene. V shed 4 bases and J shed 1 base, with 12 bases lying between them. The germline CDR1 and CDR2 sequences are SGDLS and YYNGEE. This CDR3 region has 16 residues. For the CDR3, the DNA is TGTGCCAGCAGCCCCCCCCAAGGTTCTGGGGCCAACGTCCTGACTTTC. This translates into CASSPPQGSGANVLTF.

The chain recombines TRBV20-1 with TRBJ2-2; D possibly corresponds to TRBD1 (6 bases). Germline V CDR1 and CDR2: DFQATT, SNEGSKA (reference sequence). V lost 5 bases to trimming and J lost 3 bases, with 16 bases between them. The length of the CDR3 is 15 residues. CDR3 sequence reads: CSAGEVTGYTGELFF. The CDR3 DNA follows: TGCAGTGCTGGTGAGGTGACAGGCTACACCGGGGAGCTGTTTTTT.

The chain links TRBV7-2 to TRBJ2-7, with 16 bases matching TRBD2. The germline gives CDR1 SGHTA, CDR2 FQGNSA. Trimming cost V 6 bases and J 3 bases; bases outside gene matches: 17. The CDR3 runs to 20 residues. CDR3 amino acids: CASSSSPGTSGRVDHYEQYF. The CDR3 DNA follows: TGTGCCAGCAGTTCCAGTCCCGGGACTAGCGGGAGGGTTGATCACTACGAGCAGTACTTC.

In its sample, this clonotype was seen many times. V is TRBV29-1 and J is TRBJ1-2; D is ambiguous. Germline loops: CDR1 SQVTM, CDR2 ANQGSEA. The CDR3 is 14 residues long. V gave up 2 bases and J gave up 6 bases, with 16 bases separating them. CDR3 bases: TGCAGCGTTGAACACGCCAGCCCGGAGGATGGCTACACCTTC. As protein: CSVEHASPEDGYTF.

This chain connects TRBV2 to TRBJ1-6; D perhaps matches TRBD1 (6 bases). The germline V and J ends were trimmed by 2 bases and 9 bases, with 17 bases remaining between them. The CDR3 is 16 residues long. CDR1 is SNHLY, CDR2 FYNNEI, per germline. The CDR3 spells CASSERDKTAGSPLHF. Here the CDR3 DNA reads TGTGCCAGCAGTGAACGGGACAAAACGGCGGGTTCACCCCTCCACTTT.

Ten or more counts support this clonotype. The chain recombines TRBV19 with TRBJ2-6, with D unresolved. Trimming pared 3 bases from V and 0 bases from J, leaving 6 bases between. Germline CDR1 is LNHDA and CDR2 is SQIVND (reference sequence). The CDR3 has 15 residues. DNA of the CDR3: TGTGCCAGTAGTATTGCCGGCTCTGGGGCCAACGTCCTGACTTTC. This translates into CASSIAGSGANVLTF.

The gene calls are TRBV29-1 and TRBJ1-1; maybe TRBD1 (5 bases). CDR3 size: 13 residues. V was trimmed by 8 bases and J by 0 bases, leaving 13 bases between them. Looked up from germline, CDR1 is SQVTM and CDR2 is ANQGSEA. The CDR3 coding sequence is TGCAGCTTGGGGTTACAGGTGAACACTGAAGCTTTCTTT. As protein: CSLGLQVNTEAFF.

This clonotype was picked up many times. The chain uses TRBV7-2 and TRBJ2-5; D may be TRBD1 or TRBD2 (5 bases each). The CDR3 totals 13 residues. Germline CDR1 and CDR2: SGHTA and FQGNSA. Trimming shortened V by 6 bases and J by 5 bases, and 13 bases separated the two germline ends. CDR3 sequence reads: CASRVPGLETQYF. CDR3 bases: TGTGCCAGCAGGGTCCCGGGGCTGGAGACCCAGTACTTC.

This clonotype has a handful of counts. V and J are TRBV6-5 and TRBJ1-1; D gene unclear. The germline V and J ends were trimmed by 1 base and 5 bases, with 8 bases remaining between them. This CDR3 is built from 13 residues. Germline CDR1 MNHEY, CDR2 SVGAGI. The CDR3 DNA reads as TGTGCCAGCAGTTACTTGGCTGAAACTGAAGCTTTCTTT. Protein product: CASSYLAETEAFF.